This TCR beta chain was sequenced for a study of CD8 T cells in ankylosing spondylitis. Germline V gene lookup returns CDR1 SNHLY and CDR2 FYNNEI. CDR3 length equals 18 residues. V was clipped by 3 bases and J by 8 bases; unmatched bases: 19. Regarding the study as a whole: Ankylosing spondylitis blood appeared to carry a characteristic TCR beta motif of roughly eight highly homologous variants. The authors reported significant enrichment of disease-linked clones in matched ankylosing spondylitis synovial fluid. Past studies reported some motif variants in reactive arthritis synovial fluid and blood.

Making the TCR beta libraries involved quantitative 5'-RACE with molecular barcodes. TCRdb re-called the 5' RACE reads with MiXCR, one entry per CDR3 protein. The top ten hold more than 4.5% of the sample, which has around 230,000 distinct CDR3 sequences, 7% to 10% seen once. This clonotype turned up a few times. Its antigen is not known. This chain uses TRBV2 with TRBJ2-1; 7 nucleotides line up with TRBD2. The material sequenced was blood, either unsorted or a sorted T cell fraction (not recorded which). This receptor was identified in a female donor with ankylosing spondylitis or in good health (not recorded which). The chain's CDR3 is CASSDPKPGLTLYDEQFF. CDR3 bases: TGTGCCAGCAGTGACCCCAAACCGGGACTAACCCTTTACGATGAGCAGTTCTTC.